This T cell receptor beta chain is from a study of shared T cell receptors in the human thymus. Germline V gene sequence: CDR1 MGHDK, CDR2 SYGVNS. The CDR3 spans 13 residues. Between the trimmed V and J ends, which lost 5 bases and 2 bases, there was a span of 9 bases. Assay used: immunoSEQ multiplex PCR; TCRdb lists only in-frame clones, some missing. The table records some 640,000 clones, 70% to 90% of them present only once. The same data also contributed to another study, on human thymus T cells. This second report adds: What related research reported was that thymic repertoires overlapped highly among unrelated individuals.

The source material was thymocytes. The TCR originated in a boy in the first two years of life with a congenital heart defect. The chain joins TRBV25-1 to TRBJ2-5; D not resolved. The DNA of the CDR3 is TGTGCCAGCAGTCGAACAATTCAAGAGACCCAGTACTTC. Its protein product is CASSRTIQETQYF.